This T cell receptor (beta chain) was profiled in a study of blood T cell repertoires in COVID-19 (dated by TCRdb to the early 2020s). Notes on the research overall: Samples from collaborators originated in the United States, Italy and Spain and spanned both the acute and convalescent phases of COVID-19. The dataset comprised deeply sampled blood TCRbeta repertoires from subjects exposed to, actively infected with, or recovered from COVID-19. Where HLA class I and class II types were available, the types were taken from metadata supplied by the sample provider, not from assay-based typing. The material from the prospective study consisted of cDNA or gDNA derived from T cells, B-cell-depleted T cells, or PBMCs. Nearly every sample came with metadata listing a de-identified subject ID, COVID-19 status, age in years and sex. The repertoires were made available in a free public database intended to serve as a resource for research on the immune response to SARS-CoV-2. The samples were drawn from two sources: the first 160 participants of the ongoing ImmuneRACE study, and 1,254 subjects contributed by 6 global collaborators. Study-wide conclusions, independent of this receptor: How much clinical and demographic metadata was included differed by source and by participant, and the metadata was provided uncurated.

A remark on this clone: Its antigen remains unidentified. Within one base of it there is no much larger clone, and no base qualities were kept.

Enrolling through a virtual design, the prospective study's participants ranged in age from roughly 18 to 95 years and lived across more than 20 United States geographic areas. In the prospective study, participants were assigned to cohorts based on the clinical history participants reported in a screening survey and a study questionnaire. Recovered participants in ImmuneRACE Cohort 3 were defined by two consecutive negative NP/OP PCR tests, clearance by a healthcare professional, or resolution of symptoms. In the prospective study, whole blood, serum and a nasopharyngeal or oropharyngeal swab were collected from each participant by mobile phlebotomists. Prospective study participants could optionally give additional blood draws and questionnaires over a roughly 2-month period. Before DNA extraction, blood samples from the prospective study were shipped at room temperature or frozen. TCRbeta CDR3 regions were amplified from genomic DNA by means of the immunoSEQ Assay, a bias-controlled multiplex PCR. In the original analysis: The number of nucleated cells in each sample was estimated from the amplification of reference gene primers within the assay. Sequence reads were collapsed and filtered to measure the absolute abundance of every unique TCRbeta CDR3 rearrangement. For each sample, productive Simpson clonality was calculated as the square root of Simpson's diversity index over productive rearrangements. TCRdb re-hosts the immuneACCESS table, in-frame sequences only. Its copies lack some clones; in the studies checked, an unresolved V gene accounts for under half of them, and the cause for the rest is not known. V and J calls and clone size come straight from that table; D and trimming were deduced from the DNA. The sample table records roughly 230,000 clones; roughly 84% of these occur just once. Roughly 3.6% of the sample is held by the ten biggest clonotypes.

The origin of this receptor is a man aged 45-65 years who had recovered from COVID-19. Sequenced sample: PBMCs or T cells enriched from blood (not recorded which).

CDR3 loop: CASSLQSTGELFF. The nucleotides read TGTGCCAGCAGTCTACAGAGCACCGGGGAGCTGTTTTTT. The V gene is TRBV2 and the J gene is TRBJ2-2, with no confident D gene call. The CDR3 holds 13 amino acids from the cysteine to the phenylalanine. Only CDR3 DNA remains: 39 bases, in frame from the first base. Trimming takes 5 bases from V and 4 bases from J, and the germline ends sit 8 bases apart. CDR1 and CDR2, looked up from the germline V gene, are SNHLY and FYNNEI.